Following are 26 T cell receptor beta chains from one sample sequenced in a study of blood T cell repertoires in COVID-19. Measured with immunoSEQ multiplex PCR; TCRdb has only the in-frame clones, and not every one. The table has around 30,000 clones, about 90% seen once. Sequenced material: peripheral blood. Receptors were obtained from a man older than 75 with acute or convalescent COVID-19.

The rearrangement links TRBV24-1 to TRBJ1-2; 7 positions agree with TRBD1. V shed 5 bases, J shed 0 bases, and the junction held 8 bases outside the gene matches. The germline V gene encodes CDR1 KGHDR and CDR2 SFDVKD. CDR3 size: 16 residues. The CDR3 loop reads CATSGPGQESNYGYTF. The CDR3 nucleotides are TGTGCCACCAGTGGCCCTGGACAGGAATCTAACTATGGCTACACCTTC.

This clone was seen only once. The rearrangement joins TRBV19 to TRBJ1-1, with 7 bases matching TRBD1. After removal of 3 bases from V and 0 bases from J, the junction contained 1 base not matched to a gene. The CDR3 consists of 14 residues. Germline V gene lookup returns CDR1 LNHDA and CDR2 SQIVND (reference sequence). In nucleotides, the CDR3 is TGTGCCAGTAGTATGGGGACAGTGAACACTGAAGCTTTCTTT. Translation: CASSMGTVNTEAFF.

This rearrangement joins TRBV7-8 to TRBJ1-5; the D gene is possibly TRBD1 (5 bases). Trimming took 7 bases from V and 1 from J, leaving 17 bases between them. The CDR3 consists of 16 residues. Germline assignment: CDR1 SGHVS and CDR2 FQNEAQ. The CDR3 is CASTSQGRGSNQPQHF. CDR3 nucleotides: TGTGCCAGCACCTCCCAAGGTCGGGGGAGCAATCAGCCCCAGCATTTT.

CDR3 region: CASSQGRGNTEAFF. CDR3 in DNA: TGTGCCAGCTCCCAGGGAAGGGGGAACACTGAAGCTTTCTTT. The chain links TRBV18 to TRBJ1-1; tentative D call: TRBD1 (5 bases). The V gene's germline CDR1 is KGHSH and CDR2 LQKENI. The CDR3 is 14 amino acids. Trimming shortened V by 6 bases and J by 1 base, and 12 bases separated the two germline ends.

V and J are TRBV2 and TRBJ1-6, with D perhaps matching TRBD1 (5 bases). Germline assignment: CDR1 SNHLY and CDR2 FYNNEI. V shed 11 bases and J shed 7 bases, with 12 bases lying between them. This CDR3 is 12 amino acids long. The CDR3 nucleotides are TGTGCCGGCGGGACGGAAAATTCACCCCTCCACTTT. This codes for CAGGTENSPLHF.

The chain couples TRBV6-5 to TRBJ1-2; the D gene is possibly TRBD1 (6 bases). This CDR3 region has 14 residues. V was pared by 10 bases and J by 4 bases, with 19 bases between. From germline, CDR1 is MNHEY and CDR2 SVGAGI. CDR3 nucleotides: TGTGCCAATCGGGGGGGCGGGCAGACCTATGGCTACACCTTC. It is translated as CANRGGGQTYGYTF.

The chain combines TRBV5-4 with TRBJ1-2; maybe TRBD1 (6 bases). V was pared by 3 bases and J by 4 bases, with 13 bases between. This CDR3 comprises 14 residues. Germline V gene lookup returns CDR1 SGHNT and CDR2 YYREEE (reference sequence). The CDR3 DNA is TGTGCCAGCAGCTCGCCGGCACAGGGCTATGGCTACACCTTC. This encodes CASSSPAQGYGYTF.

V gene TRBV3-1 (or the pseudogene TRBV3-2) combines with J gene TRBJ1-1; 8 bases match TRBD1. CDR1 is LGHDT, CDR2 YNNKEL, per germline (reference sequence). This CDR3 spans 14 amino acids. Trimming took 0 bases from V and 9 from J; bases not matched to a gene: 6. As DNA, the CDR3 is TGTGCCAGCAGCCAAGAGGACAGGGACGCCCAAGCTTTCTTT. The encoded protein is CASSQEDRDAQAFF.

The chain links TRBV10-3 to TRBJ1-2; D not certain. Per the germline V gene, CDR1 is ENHRY and CDR2 is SYGVKD. Trimming took off 0 bases at V and 9 bases at J, with 8 bases between the two ends. CDR3 length: 12 amino acids. The CDR3 region is CAISESLGSYTF. The CDR3 coding sequence is TGTGCCATCAGTGAGTCCTTGGGCAGCTACACCTTC.

J is TRBJ1-4 and V is TRBV6-5, with 9 bases that match TRBD1. CDR1 is MNHEY and CDR2 is SVGAGI in the germline V gene. After removal of 6 bases from V and 8 bases from J, the junction contained 7 bases not matched to a gene. The CDR3 spans 14 residues. The CDR3 sequence: CASSPGQGNEKLFF. CDR3 in DNA: TGTGCCAGCAGCCCGGGACAGGGTAACGAAAAACTGTTTTTT.

V usage is TRBV11-2 and J usage is TRBJ2-3; maybe TRBD1 (6 bases). Trimming took 11 bases from V and 2 from J, leaving 17 bases between them. This CDR3 contains 14 residues. Germline assignment: CDR1 SGHAT and CDR2 FQNNGV. CDR3 protein: CASQRGTATDTQYF. The CDR3 DNA follows: TGTGCCTCCCAGAGGGGGACCGCCACAGATACGCAGTATTTT.

The rearrangement uses TRBV27 and TRBJ1-6; no firm D call. V shed 2 bases and J shed 5 bases, with 7 bases lying between them. CDR3 length: 14 residues. Germline V gives CDR1 MNHEY, CDR2 SMNVEV (reference sequence). CDR3 in DNA: TGTGCCAGCAGTTTACGAGGAAATAATTCACCCCTCCACTTT. It specifies CASSLRGNNSPLHF.

The V call is TRBV5-4, the J call TRBJ2-7; D might be TRBD1 (5 bases). The germline V and J ends were trimmed by 1 base and 6 bases, with 11 bases remaining between them. The CDR3 extends over 13 amino acids. Germline CDR1 SGHNT, CDR2 YYREEE (reference sequence). CDR3 nucleotides: TGTGCCAGCAGCTTGCGGACATCGAGCGAGCAGTACTTC. Its translation is CASSLRTSSEQYF.

This chain links TRBV11-2 with TRBJ1-5; 7 nucleotides match TRBD1. The CDR3 extends over 13 amino acids. V lost 3 bases and J lost 5; bases outside the gene matches: 1. Germline V gene lookup returns CDR1 SGHAT and CDR2 FQNNGV. CDR3 in amino acids: CASSFGTDQPQHF. The CDR3 region has the DNA TGTGCCAGCAGCTTTGGGACAGATCAGCCCCAGCATTTT.

V usage is TRBV27 and J usage is TRBJ1-4, with TRBD1 matching 9 bases. The CDR3 runs to 16 residues. The germline V gene encodes CDR1 MNHEY and CDR2 SMNVEV (reference sequence). V dropped 2 bases and J dropped 7; count of bases not matched to a gene: 8. CDR3 protein: CASSLKAQGAGEKLFF. The CDR3 coding sequence is TGTGCCAGCAGTTTAAAGGCACAGGGGGCGGGTGAAAAACTGTTTTTT.

This chain links TRBV6-4 with TRBJ1-2, with D tentatively TRBD1 (5 bases). Trimming cost V 4 bases and J 4 bases, with 16 bases left between them. Germline values: CDR1 MRHNA, CDR2 SNTAGT. The length of the CDR3 is 15 residues. CDR3 DNA: TGTGCCAGCAGTGTCGATTTTGGGGGGACCTATGGCTACACCTTC. Translating gives CASSVDFGGTYGYTF.

This clone has just one count. The rearrangement joins TRBV12-3 or TRBV12-4 to TRBJ1-6; possible D gene TRBD1, 5 bases. V lost 1 base and J lost 13, with 11 bases in between. The CDR3 extends over 13 amino acids. CDR3 DNA sequence: TGTGCCAGCAGTTTAGACAGGTTGTCTCCCCTCCACTTT. Protein product: CASSLDRLSPLHF.

In this sample, this clone turned up once. The chain links TRBV5-6 to TRBJ1-4; unclear D gene. The CDR3 has 17 amino acids. CDR1 is SGHDT and CDR2 is YYEEEE in the germline V gene. V lost 0 bases and J 0 bases, leaving 12 bases between the germline ends. Written as DNA, the CDR3 is TGTGCCAGCAGCTTGGCGGTCAAGAGGGCAACTAATGAAAAACTGTTTTTT. This gives the protein CASSLAVKRATNEKLFF.

The V call is TRBV5-8, the J call TRBJ2-2, with TRBD2 as a possible D gene (5 bases). Trimming removed 4 bases at V and 6 bases at J, with 13 bases between. The CDR3 has 14 residues. Germline V gene lookup returns CDR1 SGHTS and CDR2 YDEGEE. The CDR3 sequence is CASSSLAGPGELFF. The CDR3 DNA follows: TGTGCCAGCAGCAGCTTGGCGGGCCCCGGGGAGCTGTTTTTT.

The chain is built from TRBV6-4 and TRBJ1-4; D uncertain. Trimming removed 6 bases at V and 2 bases at J, with 13 bases between. The CDR3 extends over 15 amino acids. The germline V gene has CDR1 MRHNA and CDR2 SNTAGT. DNA for the CDR3: TGTGCCAGCAGCGCCAACGGGAGGACTAATGAAAAACTGTTTTTT. Protein: CASSANGRTNEKLFF.

The gene calls are TRBV18 and TRBJ2-7, with TRBD2 matching 16 bases. The CDR3 has 20 residues. CDR1 and CDR2 (germline): KGHSH, LQKENI. With V trimmed by 0 bases and J by 0 bases, 8 bases remained unmatched. The CDR3 DNA reads as TGTGCCAGCTCACCACCGCCCGGGACTAGCGGGGGGGGGAGCTCCTACGAGCAGTACTTC. This gives the protein CASSPPPGTSGGGSSYEQYF.

The chain employs TRBV23-1 and TRBJ1-5; TRBD1 matches 7 bases. TRBV23-1 is flagged as an ORF with uncertain function. The CDR3 totals 19 residues. The trim removed 9 bases at V and 0 bases at J, leaving 20 bases unmatched. The CDR3 DNA sequence: TGCGCCAGTTTCTACCGGACAGGCCCCGATTCTTATAGCAATCAGCCCCAGCATTTT. The encoded protein is CASFYRTGPDSYSNQPQHF.

The chain joins TRBV4-2 to TRBJ2-5, with 9 bases matching TRBD1. Germline V CDR1 and CDR2: LGHNA, YNFKEQ. The V segment lost 1 base and the J segment 7 bases; nucleotides outside the gene matches: 7. The length of the CDR3 is 15 residues. CDR3 sequence: CASSQGDRDEGTQYF. Written as DNA, the CDR3 is TGTGCCAGCAGCCAAGGGGACAGGGATGAGGGGACCCAGTACTTC.

The J gene is TRBJ1-1, the V gene TRBV5-1; D gene ambiguous. Trimming took off 0 bases at V and 3 bases at J, with 12 bases between the two ends. The length of the CDR3 is 15 residues. Germline V lookup: CDR1 SGHRS, CDR2 YFSETQ. The CDR3 protein is CASSLAPKEDTEAFF. The DNA of the CDR3 is TGCGCCAGCAGCTTGGCCCCCAAAGAGGACACTGAAGCTTTCTTT.

This clone was detected only once. This rearrangement joins TRBV27 to TRBJ2-7; D may be TRBD2 (6 bases). Trimming took 0 bases from V and 0 from J, leaving 18 bases between them. Germline loops: CDR1 MNHEY, CDR2 SMNVEV (reference sequence). This CDR3 contains 18 residues. Here the CDR3 DNA reads TGTGCCAGCAGTTTATCGTGGGGTGGCGGGGATAGCTCCTACGAGCAGTACTTC. It codes for CASSLSWGGGDSSYEQYF.

The chain has TRBV5-1 and TRBJ2-3; 9 nucleotides agree with TRBD1. J gave up 4 bases and V 2 bases, and 5 bases lay outside the gene matches. The V gene's germline CDR1 is SGHRS and CDR2 YFSETQ. The CDR3 length is 15 residues. The CDR3 protein is CASSLDRGRPDTQYF. CDR3 bases: TGCGCCAGCAGCTTAGACAGGGGGAGGCCAGATACGCAGTATTTT.